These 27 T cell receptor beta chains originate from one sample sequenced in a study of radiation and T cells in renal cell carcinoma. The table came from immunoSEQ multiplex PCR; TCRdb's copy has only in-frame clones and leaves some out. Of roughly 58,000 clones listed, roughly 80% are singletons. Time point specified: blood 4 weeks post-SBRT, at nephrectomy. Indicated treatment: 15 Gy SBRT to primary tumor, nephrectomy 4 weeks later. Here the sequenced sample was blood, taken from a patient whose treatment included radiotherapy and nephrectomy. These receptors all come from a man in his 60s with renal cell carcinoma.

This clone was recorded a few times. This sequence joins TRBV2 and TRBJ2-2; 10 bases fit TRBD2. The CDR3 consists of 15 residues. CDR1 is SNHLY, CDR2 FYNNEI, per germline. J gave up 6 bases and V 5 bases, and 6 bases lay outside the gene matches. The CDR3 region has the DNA TGTGCCAGCAGTCCTCTAGCGGGAGTATCCGGGGAGCTGTTTTTT. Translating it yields CASSPLAGVSGELFF.

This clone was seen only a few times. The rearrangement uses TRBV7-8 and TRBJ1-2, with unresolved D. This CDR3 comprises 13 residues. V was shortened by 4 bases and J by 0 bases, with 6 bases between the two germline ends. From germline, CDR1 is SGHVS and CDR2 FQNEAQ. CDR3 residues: CASSSMTNYGYTF. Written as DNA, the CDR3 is TGTGCCAGCAGCTCGATGACTAACTATGGCTACACCTTC.

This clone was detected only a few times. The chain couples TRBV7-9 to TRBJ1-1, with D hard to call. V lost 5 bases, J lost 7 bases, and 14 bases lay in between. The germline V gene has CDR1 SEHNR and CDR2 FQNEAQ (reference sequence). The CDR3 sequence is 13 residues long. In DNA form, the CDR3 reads TGTGCCAGCAGCCCCGGAAGTTCGGGTGAAGCTTTCTTT. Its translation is CASSPGSSGEAFF.

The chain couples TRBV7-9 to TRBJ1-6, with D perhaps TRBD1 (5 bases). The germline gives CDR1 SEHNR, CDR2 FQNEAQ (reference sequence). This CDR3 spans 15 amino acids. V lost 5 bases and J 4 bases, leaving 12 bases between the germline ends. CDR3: CASSPFGGYNSPLHF. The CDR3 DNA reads TGTGCCAGCAGCCCCTTTGGGGGTTATAATTCACCCCTCCACTTT.

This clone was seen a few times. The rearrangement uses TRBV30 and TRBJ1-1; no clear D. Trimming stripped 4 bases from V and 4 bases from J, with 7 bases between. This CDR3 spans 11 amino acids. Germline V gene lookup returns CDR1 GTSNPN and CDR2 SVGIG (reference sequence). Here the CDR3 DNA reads TGTGCCTGGACAGGATCCACTGAAGCTTTCTTT. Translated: CAWTGSTEAFF.

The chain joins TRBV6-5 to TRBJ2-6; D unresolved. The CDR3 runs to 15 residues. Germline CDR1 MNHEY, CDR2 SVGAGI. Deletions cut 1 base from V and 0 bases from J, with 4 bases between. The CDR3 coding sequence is TGTGCCAGCAGTTACTTCGGCTCTGGGGCCAACGTCCTGACTTTC. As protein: CASSYFGSGANVLTF.

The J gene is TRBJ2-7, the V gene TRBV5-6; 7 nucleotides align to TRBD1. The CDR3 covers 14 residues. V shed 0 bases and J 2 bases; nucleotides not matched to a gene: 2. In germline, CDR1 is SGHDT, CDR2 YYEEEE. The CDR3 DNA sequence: TGTGCCAGCAGCTTGGCGGGGACAGCCTACGAGCAGTACGTC. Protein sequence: CASSLAGTAYEQYV.

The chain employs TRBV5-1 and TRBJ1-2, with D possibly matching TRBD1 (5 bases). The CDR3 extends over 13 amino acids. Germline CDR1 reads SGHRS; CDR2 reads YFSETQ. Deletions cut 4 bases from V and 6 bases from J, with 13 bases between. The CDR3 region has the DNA TGCGCCAGCAGCCCGGGGCAGGGCGATGGCTACACCTTC. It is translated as CASSPGQGDGYTF.

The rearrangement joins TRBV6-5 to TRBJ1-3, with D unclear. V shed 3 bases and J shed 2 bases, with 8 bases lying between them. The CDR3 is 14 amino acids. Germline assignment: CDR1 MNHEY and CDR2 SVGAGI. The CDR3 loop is CASSYRQAGNTIYF. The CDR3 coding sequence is TGTGCCAGCAGTTATCGGCAGGCTGGAAACACCATATATTTT.

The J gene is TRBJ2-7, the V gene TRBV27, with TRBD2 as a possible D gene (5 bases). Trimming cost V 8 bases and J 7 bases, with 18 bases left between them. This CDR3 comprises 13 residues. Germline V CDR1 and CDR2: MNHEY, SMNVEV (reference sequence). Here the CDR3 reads CASSKTRVREQYF. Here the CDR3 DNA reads TGTGCCAGCTCTAAAACGAGGGTTCGGGAGCAGTACTTC.

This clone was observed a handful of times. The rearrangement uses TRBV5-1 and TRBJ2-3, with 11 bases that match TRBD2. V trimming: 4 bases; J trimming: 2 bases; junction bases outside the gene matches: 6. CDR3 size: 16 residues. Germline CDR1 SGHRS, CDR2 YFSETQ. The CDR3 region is CASSLGLAGVTDTQYF. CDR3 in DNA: TGCGCCAGCAGCCTAGGACTAGCGGGCGTCACAGATACGCAGTATTTT.

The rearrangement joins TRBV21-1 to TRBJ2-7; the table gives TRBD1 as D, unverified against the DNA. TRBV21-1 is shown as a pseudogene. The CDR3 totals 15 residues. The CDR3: CASSKVRGSSYEQYV. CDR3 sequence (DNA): TGTGCCAGCAGCAAAGTCAGGGGTTCCTCCTACGAGCAGTACGTC.

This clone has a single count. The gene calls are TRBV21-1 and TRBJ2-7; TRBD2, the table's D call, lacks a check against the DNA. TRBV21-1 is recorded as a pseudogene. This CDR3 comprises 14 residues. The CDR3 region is CASSARRLAYEQYF. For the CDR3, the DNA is TGTGCCAGCAGCGCACGCCGACTAGCTTACGAGCAGTACTTC.

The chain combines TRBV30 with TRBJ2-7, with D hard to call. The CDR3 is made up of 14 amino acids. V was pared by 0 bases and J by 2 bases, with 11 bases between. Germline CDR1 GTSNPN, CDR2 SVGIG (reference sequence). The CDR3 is CAWSVQLGTYEQYF. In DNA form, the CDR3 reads TGTGCCTGGAGTGTACAGCTGGGCACCTACGAGCAGTACTTC. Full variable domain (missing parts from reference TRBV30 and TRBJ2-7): SQTIHQWPATLVQPVGSPLSLECTVEGTSNPNLYWYRQAAGRGLQLLFYSVGIGQISSEVPQNLSASRPQDRQFILSSKKLLLSDSGFYLCAWSVQLGTYEQYFGPGTRLTVT.

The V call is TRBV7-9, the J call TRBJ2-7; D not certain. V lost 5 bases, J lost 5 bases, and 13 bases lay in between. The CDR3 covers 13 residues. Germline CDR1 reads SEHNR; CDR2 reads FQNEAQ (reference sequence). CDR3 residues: CASSHGPTDEQYV. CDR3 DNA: TGTGCCAGCAGCCACGGACCGACCGACGAGCAGTACGTC.

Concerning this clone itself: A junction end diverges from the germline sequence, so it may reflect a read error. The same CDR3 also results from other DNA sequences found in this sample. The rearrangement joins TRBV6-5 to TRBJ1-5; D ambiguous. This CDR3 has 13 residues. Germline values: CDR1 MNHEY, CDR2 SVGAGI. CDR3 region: CASIGGEGQPQHF. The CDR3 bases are TGTGCCAGCATCGGCGGGGAAGGTCAGCCCCAGCACTTT.

Here the CDR3 reads CASSIRQGAQTQYF. Written as DNA, the CDR3 is TGTGCCAGTAGTATCCGACAGGGGGCGCAGACCCAGTACTTC. The chain combines TRBV19 with TRBJ2-5; 10 nucleotides align to TRBD1. Germline lookup yields CDR1 LNHDA and CDR2 SQIVND (reference sequence). The CDR3 length is 14 residues. The trim removed 3 bases at V and 6 bases at J, leaving 4 bases unmatched.

The CDR3 bases are TGCGCCAGCAGCCAAGAAAGGGTAAACACTGAAGCTTTCTTT. Amino acids: CASSQERVNTEAFF. The V call is TRBV4-3, the J call TRBJ1-1; D is unresolved. Trimming took off 0 bases at V and 2 bases at J, with 7 bases between the two ends. The CDR3 runs to 14 residues. The germline gives CDR1 LGHNA, CDR2 YSLEER.

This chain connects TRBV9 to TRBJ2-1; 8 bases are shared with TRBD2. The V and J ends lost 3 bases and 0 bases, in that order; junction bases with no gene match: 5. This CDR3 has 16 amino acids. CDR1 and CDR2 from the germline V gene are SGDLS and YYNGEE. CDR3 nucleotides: TGTGCCAGCAGCGGTAGCGGGATCGTCTCCTACAATGAGCAGTTCTTC. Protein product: CASSGSGIVSYNEQFF.

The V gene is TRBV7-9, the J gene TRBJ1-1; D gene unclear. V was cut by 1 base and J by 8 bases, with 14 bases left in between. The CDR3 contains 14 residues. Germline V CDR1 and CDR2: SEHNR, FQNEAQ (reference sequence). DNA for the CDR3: TGTGCCAGCAGCTTAGTCGGAGGCACTGAAGAAGCTTTCTTT. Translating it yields CASSLVGGTEEAFF. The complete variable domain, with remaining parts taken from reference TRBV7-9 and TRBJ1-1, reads DTGVSQNPRHKITKRGQNVTFRCDPISEHNRLYWYRQTLGQGPEFLTYFQNEAQLEKSRLLSDRFSAERPKGSFSTLEIQRTEQGDSAMYLCASSLVGGTEEAFFGQGTRLTVV.

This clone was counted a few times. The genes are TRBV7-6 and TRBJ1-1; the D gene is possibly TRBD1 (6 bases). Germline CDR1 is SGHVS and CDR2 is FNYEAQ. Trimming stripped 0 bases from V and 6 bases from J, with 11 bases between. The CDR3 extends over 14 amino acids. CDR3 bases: TGTGCCAGCAGCTTAGCAGCGGACAGTTCTGAAGCTTTCTTT. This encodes CASSLAADSSEAFF. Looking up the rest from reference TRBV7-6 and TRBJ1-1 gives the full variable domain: GAGVSQSPRYKVTKRGQDVALRCDPISGHVSLYWYRQALGQGPEFLTYFNYEAQQDKSGLPNDRFSAERPEGSISTLTIQRTEQRDSAMYRCASSLAADSSEAFFGQGTRLTVV.

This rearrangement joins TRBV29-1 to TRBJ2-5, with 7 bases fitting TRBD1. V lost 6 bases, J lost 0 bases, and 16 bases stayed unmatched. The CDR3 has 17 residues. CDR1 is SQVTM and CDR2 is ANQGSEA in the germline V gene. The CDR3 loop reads CSVRGGLNLLYQETQYF. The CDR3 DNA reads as TGCAGCGTCCGAGGGGGCTTGAACCTTCTGTACCAAGAGACCCAGTACTTC.

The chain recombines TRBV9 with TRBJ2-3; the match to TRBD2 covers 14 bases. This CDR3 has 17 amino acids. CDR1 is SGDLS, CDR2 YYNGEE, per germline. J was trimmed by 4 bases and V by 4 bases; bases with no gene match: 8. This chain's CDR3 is CASSPEGLAGAADTQYF. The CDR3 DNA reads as TGTGCCAGCAGCCCGGAGGGACTAGCGGGAGCAGCAGATACGCAGTATTTT.

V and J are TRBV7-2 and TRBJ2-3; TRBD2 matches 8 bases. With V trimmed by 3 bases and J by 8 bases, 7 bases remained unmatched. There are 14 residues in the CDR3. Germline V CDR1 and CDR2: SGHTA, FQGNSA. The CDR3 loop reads CASSFTGGAGTQYF. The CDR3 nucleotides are TGTGCCAGCAGCTTTACGGGGGGGGCGGGTACGCAGTATTTT.

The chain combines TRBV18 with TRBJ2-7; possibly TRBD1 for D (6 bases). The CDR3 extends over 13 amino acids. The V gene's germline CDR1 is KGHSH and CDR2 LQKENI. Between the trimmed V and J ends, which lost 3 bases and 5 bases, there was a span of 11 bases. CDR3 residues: CASSPWTVNEQYF. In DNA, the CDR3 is TGTGCCAGCTCACCGTGGACAGTTAACGAGCAGTACTTC.

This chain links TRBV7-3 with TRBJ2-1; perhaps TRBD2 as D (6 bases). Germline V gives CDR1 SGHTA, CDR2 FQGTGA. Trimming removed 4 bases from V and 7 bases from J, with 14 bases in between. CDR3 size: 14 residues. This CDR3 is CASSSPGLPNEQFF. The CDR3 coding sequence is TGTGCCAGCAGCTCCCCGGGACTCCCGAATGAGCAGTTCTTC.

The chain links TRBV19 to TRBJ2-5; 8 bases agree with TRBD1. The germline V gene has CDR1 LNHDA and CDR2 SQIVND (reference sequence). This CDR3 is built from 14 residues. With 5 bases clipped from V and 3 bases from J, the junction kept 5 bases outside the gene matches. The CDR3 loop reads CASSVQGAKETQYF. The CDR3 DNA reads TGTGCCAGTAGTGTTCAGGGGGCGAAAGAGACCCAGTACTTC.